These 25 T cell receptor beta chains originate from one sample sequenced in a study of a mutant IDH1 vaccine in newly diagnosed glioma. Time point here: baseline, week 1 (first vaccination visit). The sample's treatment: pre-vaccination baseline after standard-of-care therapy. Here immunoSEQ multiplex PCR was the method, and the copy in TCRdb shows in-frame clones only, minus some. The repertoire holds 68,000 or so clones, with 79% as singletons. Sequencing was performed on PBMCs, taken from a glioma patient treated with radiotherapy, temozolomide or both. The source is a man aged 45 to 65 with glioma.

The gene calls are TRBV6-6 and TRBJ2-5; TRBD2 matches 11 bases. V shed 9 bases and J 5 bases; nucleotides not matched to a gene: 8. CDR1 is MNHNY, CDR2 SVGAGI, per germline (reference sequence). The CDR3 has 14 residues. CDR3 loop: CASSSGGPGETQYF. CDR3 nucleotide sequence: TGTGCCAGTTCTAGCGGGGGGCCAGGGGAGACCCAGTACTTC.

The rearrangement links TRBV29-1 to TRBJ1-2; tentative D call: TRBD1 (6 bases). Germline CDR1 reads SQVTM; CDR2 reads ANQGSEA. The ends were cut back, 7 bases at V and 7 bases at J, with 16 bases in the middle. CDR3 size: 12 residues. The CDR3: CSGGPGAGGYTF. In nucleotides, the CDR3 is TGCAGCGGGGGTCCAGGGGCGGGTGGCTACACCTTC.

This sequence joins TRBV5-6 and TRBJ1-1, with a weak D call TRBD1 (6 bases). Trimming took off 4 bases at V and 4 bases at J, with 17 bases between the two ends. From germline, CDR1 is SGHDT and CDR2 YYEEEE. The length of the CDR3 is 15 residues. The CDR3 DNA reads TGTGCCAGCAGCCCGGAAACAGGGTGGGTCACTGAAGCTTTCTTT. Its translation is CASSPETGWVTEAFF.

V gene TRBV10-3 combines with J gene TRBJ1-1, with D uncertain. The CDR3 consists of 11 residues. V lost 6 bases to trimming and J lost 4 bases, with 6 bases between them. The V gene's germline CDR1 is ENHRY and CDR2 SYGVKD. CDR3: CAIRGSTEAFF. The CDR3 nucleotides are TGTGCCATCAGGGGAAGCACTGAAGCTTTCTTT.

The chain recombines TRBV6-4 with TRBJ2-5; no definite D call. The V gene lost 5 bases and the J gene lost 0 bases, with 10 bases spanning the gap. CDR1 and CDR2 (germline): MRHNA, SNTAGT. The CDR3 sequence is 14 residues long. This CDR3 is CASSQEAYQETQYF. CDR3 coding DNA: TGTGCCAGCAGTCAAGAGGCGTACCAAGAGACCCAGTACTTC.

The chain is built from TRBV18 and TRBJ1-1; no definite D call. The CDR3 length is 11 residues. V was clipped by 4 bases and J by 3 bases, with 3 bases between them. Germline V lookup: CDR1 KGHSH, CDR2 LQKENI. CDR3 nucleotide sequence: TGTGCCAGCTCACTTGACACTGAAGCTTTCTTT. This translates into CASSLDTEAFF.

This chain uses TRBV18 with TRBJ1-5; D call uncertain. Germline CDR1 and CDR2: KGHSH and LQKENI. The CDR3 has 14 residues. Deletions cut 2 bases from V and 6 bases from J, with 11 bases between. CDR3 amino acids: CASSPGWGAQPQHF. CDR3 nucleotide sequence: TGTGCCAGCTCACCAGGCTGGGGTGCTCAGCCCCAGCATTTT.

The gene calls are TRBV7-8 and TRBJ2-6; no clear D. V lost 5 bases and J 1 base, leaving 9 bases between the germline ends. Germline CDR1 SGHVS, CDR2 FQNEAQ. The CDR3 contains 15 residues. CDR3 residues: CASSQDGSGANVLTF. The CDR3 DNA is TGTGCCAGCAGCCAAGACGGATCTGGGGCCAACGTCCTGACTTTC.

In DNA, the CDR3 is TGTGCCAGCGGGAGGTCGAACACTGAAGCTTTCTTT. Translated, it gives CASGRSNTEAFF. The chain is built from TRBV6-1 and TRBJ1-1, with no clear D. Germline V gene sequence: CDR1 MNHNS, CDR2 SASEGT. This CDR3 comprises 12 residues. The V end was cut by 8 bases, the J end by 1 base, with 8 bases between.

This chain links TRBV15 with TRBJ1-3; D is unclear. Germline loops: CDR1 LNHNV, CDR2 YYDKDF (reference sequence). V was pared by 1 base and J by 6 bases, with 7 bases between. The CDR3 is 13 residues long. The CDR3 DNA follows: TGTGCCACCAGCAGAGGCCGCGTAAACACCATATATTTT. Residues: CATSRGRVNTIYF. Combining the CDR3 with reference TRBV15 and TRBJ1-3 gives the whole variable domain DAMVIQNPRYQVTQFGKPVTLSCSQTLNHNVMYWYQQKSSQAPKLLFHYYDKDFNNEADTPDNFQSRRPNTSFCFLDIRSPGLGDTAMYLCATSRGRVNTIYFGEGSWLTVV.

The chain uses TRBV5-6 and TRBJ1-3; 9 nucleotides agree with TRBD1. The CDR3 sequence is 16 residues long. Unmatched junction bases numbered 8, after V lost 4 bases and J lost 3 bases. Germline CDR1 and CDR2: SGHDT and YYEEEE. The CDR3 spells CASSVDRGSFGNTIYF. CDR3 nucleotide sequence: TGTGCCAGCAGCGTAGACAGGGGGTCCTTTGGAAACACCATATATTTT. The entire variable domain, with the rest obtained from reference TRBV5-6 and TRBJ1-3, is as follows: DAGVTQSPTHLIKTRGQQVTLRCSPKSGHDTVSWYQQALGQGPQFIFQYYEEEERQRGNFPDRFSGHQFPNYSSELNVNALLLGDSALYLCASSVDRGSFGNTIYFGEGSWLTVV.

The chain links TRBV9 to TRBJ2-2, with TRBD1 matching 7 bases. Unmatched junction bases numbered 6, after V lost 4 bases and J lost 6 bases. The CDR3 runs to 14 residues. Germline V gene lookup returns CDR1 SGDLS and CDR2 YYNGEE. The CDR3 region is CASSPLTGAGELFF. DNA for the CDR3: TGTGCCAGCAGCCCTCTCACAGGGGCCGGGGAGCTGTTTTTT. The variable domain in full, completed from reference TRBV9 and TRBJ2-2, reads DSGVTQTPKHLITATGQRVTLRCSPRSGDLSVYWYQQSLDQGLQFLIQYYNGEERAKGNILERFSAQQFPDLHSELNLSSLELGDSALYFCASSPLTGAGELFFGEGSRLTVL.

J is TRBJ1-3 and V is TRBV30; D not resolved. The CDR3 runs 13 residues. Trimming removed 4 bases from V and 0 bases from J, with 7 bases in between. Germline values: CDR1 GTSNPN, CDR2 SVGIG (reference sequence). The CDR3 bases are TGTGCCTGGACGGGCGACTCTGGAAACACCATATATTTT. This gives the protein CAWTGDSGNTIYF.

The chain uses TRBV6-1 and TRBJ1-5, with D uncertain. The V and J ends lost 7 bases and 8 bases respectively, with 12 bases between them. CDR3 length: 12 residues. Germline V gene data show CDR1 as MNHNS and CDR2 as SASEGT. The CDR3 loop reads CASTQNREPQHF. CDR3 sequence (DNA): TGTGCCAGCACCCAAAACAGAGAGCCCCAGCATTTT.

The chain couples TRBV2 to TRBJ2-5; 9 bases align to TRBD2. The CDR3 has 15 residues. V was clipped by 7 bases and J by 2 bases; unmatched bases: 8. Per the germline V gene, CDR1 is SNHLY and CDR2 is FYNNEI. The CDR3 protein is CASIRAGGGQETQYF. DNA of the CDR3: TGTGCCAGCATTCGAGCGGGGGGAGGGCAAGAGACCCAGTACTTC.

The rearrangement uses TRBV30 and TRBJ2-2; TRBD2 matches at 7 bases. The CDR3 is 15 amino acids. Germline V lookup: CDR1 GTSNPN, CDR2 SVGIG (reference sequence). The J segment lost 1 base and the V segment lost 3 bases, leaving 5 bases of the junction unmatched. DNA of the CDR3: TGTGCCTGGAGGGAGGCTAGCGGGAACACCGGGGAGCTGTTTTTT. Protein: CAWREASGNTGELFF.

This clone was seen a single time. CDR3 nucleotide sequence: TGTGCCAGCTCACCCGGGACTAGCAATCAGCCCCAGCATTTT. Amino acids: CASSPGTSNQPQHF. The rearrangement uses TRBV18 and TRBJ1-5, with a weak D call TRBD1 (5 bases). This CDR3 is 14 amino acids long. V was cut by 3 bases and J by 0 bases, with 6 bases left in between. Germline-derived CDR1 and CDR2 are KGHSH and LQKENI.

The J gene is TRBJ1-1, the V gene TRBV6-1; 12 bases agree with TRBD1. Germline V gene sequence: CDR1 MNHNS, CDR2 SASEGT. V was pared by 2 bases and J by 10 bases, with 8 bases of the junction left unmatched. CDR3 length: 15 residues. The CDR3 region has the DNA TGTGCCAGCAGTGAAATGGGACAGGGGGCGGGCGGAGCTTTCTTT. Protein: CASSEMGQGAGGAFF.

In this sample, this clone turned up a few times. The chain employs TRBV11-2 and TRBJ2-1; tentatively, D is TRBD2 (5 bases). V was trimmed by 3 bases and J by 9 bases, leaving 6 bases between them. The germline V gene encodes CDR1 SGHAT and CDR2 FQNNGV. There are 11 residues in the CDR3. Here the CDR3 reads CASSFEGEQFF. The CDR3 coding sequence is TGTGCCAGCAGCTTTGAGGGTGAGCAGTTCTTC.

This chain joins TRBV6-1 and TRBJ2-1; 13 bases align to TRBD2. Per germline, CDR1 MNHNS and CDR2 SASEGT. CDR3 length: 13 residues. J lost 11 bases, V lost 10 bases, and 8 bases had no gene match. In DNA form, the CDR3 reads TGTGCCACCTCCGGGACTAGCGGGGCTCAGCAGTTCTTC. Protein product: CATSGTSGAQQFF.

The chain joins TRBV5-1 to TRBJ2-7; no definite D call. Trimming shortened V by 4 bases and J by 2 bases, and 19 bases separated the two germline ends. Per germline, CDR1 SGHRS and CDR2 YFSETQ. This CDR3 has 16 amino acids. The CDR3 loop reads CASSPMTHHIAYEQYF. The DNA for the CDR3 is TGCGCCAGCAGCCCGATGACTCACCATATAGCCTACGAGCAGTACTTC. Together with reference TRBV5-1 and TRBJ2-7, the CDR3 gives the full variable domain: KAGVTQTPRYLIKTRGQQVTLSCSPISGHRSVSWYQQTPGQGLQFLFEYFSETQRNKGNFPGRFSGRQFSNSRSEMNVSTLELGDSALYLCASSPMTHHIAYEQYFGPGTRLTVT.

The chain combines TRBV2 with TRBJ2-5; D might be TRBD1 (6 bases). The J call is uncertain, as TRBJ2-7 better fits the DNA end. Germline CDR1 reads SNHLY; CDR2 reads FYNNEI. CDR3 size: 14 residues. CDR3 coding DNA: TGTGCCAGCTATCGTCGGGACACCTCCTACGAGCAGTACTTC. Its translation: CASYRRDTSYEQYF.

The chain carries TRBV20-1 and TRBJ1-5, with D tentatively TRBD1 (6 bases). The CDR3 is 11 amino acids. The germline gives CDR1 DFQATT, CDR2 SNEGSKA (reference sequence). V shed 1 base and J shed 12 bases, with 10 bases lying between them. This chain's CDR3 is CSARAGERQHF. The CDR3 bases are TGCAGTGCTAGAGCAGGGGAACGCCAGCATTTT.

The gene calls are TRBV19 and TRBJ2-2; D uncertain. CDR3 size: 11 residues. Germline values: CDR1 LNHDA, CDR2 SQIVND (reference sequence). The ends were cut back, 8 bases at V and 2 bases at J, with 3 bases in the middle. CDR3: CASSNTGELFF. The CDR3 nucleotides are TGTGCCAGTTCCAACACCGGGGAGCTGTTTTTT.

The V call is TRBV25-1, the J call TRBJ2-7; D may be TRBD2 (6 bases). V lost 3 bases to trimming and J lost 2 bases, with 17 bases between them. The CDR3 spans 16 residues. CDR1 is MGHDK and CDR2 is SYGVNS in the germline V gene. CDR3 DNA sequence: TGTGCCAGCAGTGACCTCGGAGGGCTTTTGACCTACGAGCAGTACTTC. Its protein is CASSDLGGLLTYEQYF.